The 3 T cell receptor beta chains in this list originate from one sample, sequenced in a study of T cell responses to AZD1222 COVID-19 vaccine. The repertoire was sequenced with immunoSEQ multiplex PCR; TCRdb's copy has only in-frame clones and lacks some. This table holds roughly 120,000 clones, 89% found once. The source was peripheral blood, collected on day 0 of AZD1222 vaccination. All receptors come from an adult in good health.

This chain links TRBV19 with TRBJ1-5, with 10 bases fitting TRBD1. Germline V gives CDR1 LNHDA, CDR2 SQIVND (reference sequence). After removal of 8 bases from V and 3 bases from J, the junction contained 4 bases not matched to a gene. This CDR3 comprises 14 residues. The CDR3 nucleotides read TGTGCCAGTGACAGGGGGCACAACAATCAGCCCCAGCATTTT. As protein: CASDRGHNNQPQHF.

The genes are TRBV5-1 and TRBJ1-1; D might be TRBD1 (5 bases). V was cut by 3 bases and J by 2 bases, with 11 bases left in between. The CDR3 consists of 14 residues. Germline values: CDR1 SGHRS, CDR2 YFSETQ. CDR3 nucleotide sequence: TGCGCCAGCAGCTACGGGGGTATTAACACTGAAGCTTTCTTT. Translation: CASSYGGINTEAFF.

The chain carries TRBV30 and TRBJ2-2; tentatively, D is TRBD1 or TRBD2 (6 bases each). CDR1 and CDR2 from the germline V gene are GTSNPN and SVGIG (reference sequence). The CDR3 spans 14 residues. Trimming pared 8 bases from V and 4 bases from J, leaving 17 bases between. CDR3 sequence reads: CANSGEEGTGELFF. The CDR3 DNA is TGTGCCAACTCAGGGGAGGAGGGCACCGGGGAGCTGTTTTTT.